This is a list of T cell receptor beta chains from one sample in a study of shared clonotypes between healthy human individuals. Produced via immunoSEQ multiplex PCR; TCRdb's table is partial and in-frame only. The sample has fewer than 600,000 clones; roughly 79% are singletons. Sequencing used PBMCs. The receptors were sampled from a woman between 35 and 50 years old in good health. Some clones in this sample may be carry-over from other donors' samples. Both conserved end residues are part of each CDR3. The order of the fields is CDR3 protein, CDR3 DNA, clone size, D gene, J gene, V gene. D genes are given only for firm matches. Clone size is stated in some rows and not others, as once, few, many or a class when expanded.

CDR3: CASSQRGGWFNEQFF
DNA: TGTGCCAGCAGTCAACGGGGGGGATGGTTTAATGAGCAGTTCTTC
size: NA
D: TRBD2
J: TRBJ2-1
V: TRBV28

CDR3: CASSIETGGKETQYF
DNA: TGTGCCAGTAGTATAGAGACAGGGGGGAAAGAGACCCAGTACTTC
size: NA
D: TRBD1
J: TRBJ2-5
V: TRBV19

CDR3: CAISRQVTHQPQHF
DNA: TGTGCCATCAGTAGACAGGTCACCCATCAGCCCCAGCATTTT
size: NA
D: NA
J: TRBJ1-5
V: TRBV10-3

CDR3: CASSYWGALKPQHF
DNA: TGTGCCAGCAGTTATTGGGGGGCCCTTAAGCCCCAGCATTTT
size: NA
D: NA
J: TRBJ1-5
V: TRBV6-6

CDR3: CASSYSYATNEKLFF
DNA: TGTGCCAGCAGTTACTCCTATGCAACTAATGAAAAACTGTTTTTT
size: once
D: NA
J: TRBJ1-4
V: TRBV6-5

CDR3: CASGIAGGAYNEQFF
DNA: TGTGCTAGCGGTATAGCGGGAGGGGCCTACAATGAGCAGTTCTTC
size: NA
D: TRBD2
J: TRBJ2-1
V: TRBV12-5

CDR3: CASSTSGISYEQYF
DNA: TGCGCCAGCAGTACTAGCGGGATCTCCTACGAGCAGTACTTC
size: NA
D: TRBD2
J: TRBJ2-7
V: TRBV10-2

CDR3: CASSKTSTEQYF
DNA: TGTGCCAGCAGCAAGACTAGCACCGAGCAGTACTTC
size: NA
D: TRBD2
J: TRBJ2-7
V: TRBV7-2

CDR3: CASSWTGGNIQYF
DNA: TGTGCCAGCAGTTGGACAGGGGGAAACATTCAGTACTTC
size: NA
D: TRBD1
J: TRBJ2-4
V: TRBV6-5

CDR3: CAWSVKGPYEQYF
DNA: TGTGCCTGGAGTGTAAAGGGACCCTACGAGCAGTACTTC
size: NA
D: NA
J: TRBJ2-7
V: TRBV30

CDR3: CASSELGVNRGSYEQYF
DNA: TGTGCCAGCAGTGAATTGGGGGTTAACAGGGGGTCGTACGAGCAGTACTTC
size: NA
D: TRBD1
J: TRBJ2-7
V: TRBV25-1

CDR3: CASSRAKLSETFF
DNA: TGTGCCAGCAGTAGGGCTAAATTATCTGAAACTTTCTTT
size: NA
D: NA
J: TRBJ1-1
V: TRBV27

CDR3: CASSPEIHEQYF
DNA: TGTGCCAGCTCACCAGAAATACACGAGCAGTACTTC
size: NA
D: NA
J: TRBJ2-7
V: TRBV18

CDR3: CASSQSGLAVVYEQYF
DNA: TGCGCCAGCAGCCAATCCGGACTAGCGGTCGTGTACGAGCAGTACTTC
size: NA
D: TRBD2
J: TRBJ2-7
V: TRBV4-1